This T cell receptor beta chain emerged from a study of blood T cells in healthy people across ages. A sample-barcoded 5' primer and a J-beta primer mix were used in a second PCR of about 7 to 12 cycles. In TCRdb, the 5' RACE reads were re-called with MiXCR into one record per CDR3 protein. Here the sample spans 1.2 million to 1.5 million distinct CDR3 sequences, 40% to 50% being singletons. V lost 7 bases, J lost 0 bases, and 11 bases stayed unmatched. Germline V CDR1 and CDR2: SQVTM, ANQGSEA. There are 16 residues in the CDR3. The receptor was derived from a woman under 30 in good health. Specimen: blood. The V and J genes are TRBV29-1 and TRBJ1-4; 7 bases align to TRBD1. The CDR3 spells CSGTGSPLSTNEKLFF. DNA for the CDR3: TGCAGCGGGACAGGATCCCCGTTGTCAACTAATGAAAAACTGTTTTTT.